This T cell receptor (beta chain) was identified during a study of OX40 agonist ivuxolimab in advanced cancers. Study as a whole: A history of anti-PD-1, anti-PD-L1 or anti-CTLA-4 therapy was acceptable, and around 36% had some. Findings and limits, study-wide: Dosing at 0.1 to 3.0 mg/kg was accompanied by clonal expansion of CD4+ and CD8+ blood T cells by week 6.

Generated by immunoSEQ multiplex PCR, the TCRdb table keeps only in-frame clones and is missing some. The sample includes approximately 45,000 clones, around 90% of them seen just once. The CDR3 runs to 16 residues. Trimming cost V 5 bases and J 0 bases, with 11 bases left between them. The germline gives CDR1 SNHLY, CDR2 FYNNEI. A word on this clone: Its matching antigen is unknown.

The clonotype comes from an adult with an advanced solid tumor such as melanoma, head and neck, liver or kidney cancer. The V gene is TRBV2, the J gene TRBJ2-6; maybe TRBD1 (6 bases). This sample comprised CD4+ or CD8+ T cells sorted from blood, obtained in a trial of the OX40 agonist ivuxolimab. The CDR3 loop is CASSWQGISGANVLTF. CDR3 sequence (DNA): TGTGCCAGCAGTTGGCAGGGGATCTCTGGGGCCAACGTCCTGACTTTC. Together with reference TRBV2 and TRBJ2-6, the CDR3 gives the full variable domain: EPEVTQTPSHQVTQMGQEVILRCVPISNHLYFYWYRQILGQKVEFLVSFYNNEISEKSEIFDDQFSVERPDGSNFTLKIRSTKLEDSAMYFCASSWQGISGANVLTFGAGSRLTVL.